These 5 T cell receptor beta chains share one sample of origin, sequenced in a study of somatic mutations in cytotoxic T cells in rheumatoid arthritis. The table came from immunoSEQ multiplex PCR; TCRdb's copy has only in-frame clones and leaves some out. The sample contains roughly 20,000 clones, around 83% of which appear only once. The material sequenced was CD8+ T cells sorted from blood. The receptor source for this set is an adult with rheumatoid arthritis.

The chain joins TRBV4-1 to TRBJ1-2, with 8 bases identical to TRBD1. V lost 0 bases, J lost 9 bases, and 3 bases stayed unmatched. CDR1 and CDR2 (germline): MGHRA, YSYEKL. CDR3 size: 13 residues. The CDR3 nucleotides read TGCGCCAGCAGCCAAGAAAGACAGGGGAGCTACACCTTC. Translating it yields CASSQERQGSYTF.

The chain recombines TRBV4-1 with TRBJ2-1; 8 bases are a match to TRBD1. The CDR3 is 14 residues long. Losses at the gene ends were 5 bases for V and 5 bases for J; bases not matched to a gene: 5. In germline, CDR1 is MGHRA, CDR2 YSYEKL. In nucleotides, the CDR3 is TGCGCCAGCAGCTATGGACAGGGTGACAATGAGCAGTTCTTC. It codes for CASSYGQGDNEQFF.

A few counts support this clone. The gene calls are TRBV7-9 and TRBJ2-1; no clear D. The CDR3 sequence is 12 residues long. From germline, CDR1 is SEHNR and CDR2 FQNEAQ (reference sequence). The V end lost 2 bases, the J end lost 6 bases, and 5 bases lay between the germline ends. CDR3 residues: CASSLPSNEQFF. The CDR3 DNA sequence: TGTGCCAGCAGCTTACCGTCCAATGAGCAGTTCTTC.

J is TRBJ2-7 and V is TRBV15; TRBD1 is a possible D gene (6 bases). The CDR3 covers 16 residues. Trimming shortened V by 1 base and J by 2 bases, and 15 bases separated the two germline ends. Germline values: CDR1 LNHNV, CDR2 YYDKDF (reference sequence). The CDR3 here is CATSRVPGTTPYEQYF. As DNA, the CDR3 is TGTGCCACCAGCAGAGTCCCCGGGACAACTCCCTACGAGCAGTACTTC.

This chain connects TRBV27 to TRBJ2-2; D might be TRBD2 (5 bases). V lost 5 bases, J lost 14 bases, and 21 bases lay in between. The CDR3 runs to 14 residues. The germline V gene has CDR1 MNHEY and CDR2 SMNVEV (reference sequence). In DNA form, the CDR3 reads TGTGCCAGCAGTCTCGGACTCACCCCCGGAGGACTGTTTTTT. Amino acid sequence: CASSLGLTPGGLFF.